This T cell receptor (beta chain) was profiled in a study of technical replicates of blood from a handful of donors (dated by TCRdb to between 2016 and 2019). Trimming takes 2 bases off V and 5 bases off J; junction bases not matched to a gene: 9. Taken from cysteine to phenylalanine, the CDR3 has 15 residues. Left in the record is the CDR3 DNA by itself, 45 bases read in frame from the first base. CDR1 and CDR2 are read off the germline V gene as SGHDT and YYEEEE. A word on this clone: The antigen it binds to is not known. It has no much larger one-base neighbor in the sample; base qualities were not kept.

The method was the immunoSEQ multiplex PCR assay. TCRdb took this table from immuneACCESS and kept in-frame rearrangements with V and J called. Such tables lack part of the clones; where checked against another copy, unresolved V genes explain under half of the gap, and the rest is unexplained. A total of approximately 82,000 clones appear in this sample, around 92% of them only once. About 0.35% of the sample goes to the ten largest clones. The source is a human donor in good health. Some clones in this sample may be carry-over from other donors' samples. The rearrangement joined TRBV5-6 to TRBJ2-5; 7 junctional bases match TRBD1. The source material was T cells isolated from PBMCs. The nucleotide sequence is TGTGCCAGCAGCTTACCGACAGGGTATACGGAGACCCAGTACTTC. Its product reads: CASSLPTGYTETQYF. The full variable domain, with segments outside the CDR3 supplied by the reference TRBV5-6 and TRBJ2-5 proteins, appears as DAGVTQSPTHLIKTRGQQVTLRCSPKSGHDTVSWYQQALGQGPQFIFQYYEEEERQRGNFPDRFSGHQFPNYSSELNVNALLLGDSALYLCASSLPTGYTETQYFGPGTRLLVL.